The present TCR beta chain was sequenced within a study of T cells in women clearing cervical HPV infection. TCRdb's table, derived via immunoSEQ multiplex PCR, lists solely in-frame clones and lacks some. The sample includes under 40,000 clones. Germline values: CDR1 SNHLY, CDR2 FYNNEI. Trimming took 7 bases from V and 0 from J, leaving 16 bases between them. CDR3 size: 15 residues. As for this clone: The sequenced fragment ends 3 residues before the CDR3 boundary, so the rest is inferred from the germline J gene.

This TCR was recovered from a woman aged 18-70 years with a cervical HPV16 infection that either progressed to CIN3+ or cleared (not recorded which). The material sequenced was blood buffy coat. This rearrangement joins TRBV2 to TRBJ2-7, with D perhaps TRBD2 (7 bases). CDR3 protein: CASIQEGGISYEQYF. CDR3 DNA (partial): TGTGCCAGCATCCAAGAGGGGGGGATCTCCTACGAG. Using reference TRBV2 and TRBJ2-7 for the parts outside the CDR3, the full variable domain is EPEVTQTPSHQVTQMGQEVILRCVPISNHLYFYWYRQILGQKVEFLVSFYNNEISEKSEIFDDQFSVERPDGSNFTLKIRSTKLEDSAMYFCASIQEGGISYEQYFGPGTRLTVT.